This TCR beta chain was sequenced for a study of T-cell memory formation after mild COVID-19. Study conclusions and caveats: What remained unconfirmed was the SARS-CoV-2 specificity of second-wave clones peaking on day 37. Mainly in CM and EM were contracting CD4+ clones; CD8+ were in EMRA.

One entry per CDR3 protein results from TCRdb running MiXCR on the 5' RACE reads. Here the sample spans about 260,000 distinct CDR3 sequences, around 15% being singletons. To note about this clonotype: Its antigen is still unknown.

The sequence was obtained from a man aged 18 to 35 who had mild COVID-19 (a few samples of this study predate the infection). Cell type and time point are not known. The sequencing sample was made of PBMCs or a T cell subset sorted from them (not recorded which).

The CDR3 loop is CASSPSPGDTSHNEQFF. CDR3 coding DNA: TGTGCCAGCAGCCCCTCACCCGGGGACACGTCCCACAATGAGCAGTTCTTC. The chain links TRBV14 to TRBJ2-1, with D possibly matching TRBD1 (6 bases). V lost 4 bases to trimming and J lost 5 bases, with 21 bases between them. There are 17 residues in the CDR3. Germline CDR1 is SGHDN and CDR2 is FVKESK.